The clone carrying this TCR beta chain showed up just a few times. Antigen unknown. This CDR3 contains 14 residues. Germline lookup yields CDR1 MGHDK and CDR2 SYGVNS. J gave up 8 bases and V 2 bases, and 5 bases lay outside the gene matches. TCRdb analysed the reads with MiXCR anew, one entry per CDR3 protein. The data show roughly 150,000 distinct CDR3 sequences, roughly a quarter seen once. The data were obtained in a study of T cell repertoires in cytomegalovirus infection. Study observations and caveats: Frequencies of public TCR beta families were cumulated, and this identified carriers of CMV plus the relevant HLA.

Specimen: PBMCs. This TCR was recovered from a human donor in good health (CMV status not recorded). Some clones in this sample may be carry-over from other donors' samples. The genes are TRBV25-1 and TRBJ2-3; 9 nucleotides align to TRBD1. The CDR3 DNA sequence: TGTGCCAGCAGTGAAGACACAGGGGGCTCTACGCAGTATTTT. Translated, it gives CASSEDTGGSTQYF.